Following are 10 T cell receptor beta chains from one sample sequenced in a study of blood T cell repertoires in COVID-19 (dated by TCRdb to 2020 to 2022). Library prep was done by the immunoSEQ multiplex PCR assay. TCRdb limited this immuneACCESS table to in-frame rearrangements with V and J called. A share of clones is missing; checked studies link under half to unresolved V genes, and the rest is unexplained. Within this sample are about 230,000 clones, with roughly 88% of them counted one time only. The top ten clones comprise around 2.4% of the sample. The sample comprised peripheral blood. The receptors here all came from a man in his forties who had recovered from COVID-19.

The chain links TRBV11-2 to TRBJ1-5; no firm D call. From germline, CDR1 is SGHAT and CDR2 FQNNGV. The CDR3 loop spans 13 amino acids. Trimming stripped 3 bases from V and 4 bases from J, with 7 bases between. This chain's CDR3 is CASSLASNQPQHF. In nucleotides, the CDR3 is TGTGCCAGCAGCTTGGCCTCTAATCAGCCCCAGCATTTT.

The chain employs TRBV5-6 and TRBJ2-5, with 7 bases fitting TRBD2. Germline V CDR1 and CDR2: SGHDT, YYEEEE. The CDR3 contains 13 residues. The trim removed 1 base at V and 7 bases at J, leaving 4 bases unmatched. CDR3 residues: CASSLKGEGTQYF. The CDR3 DNA follows: TGTGCCAGCAGCTTGAAAGGGGAGGGGACCCAGTACTTC.

This clone has a handful of counts. This chain links TRBV2 with TRBJ1-2; 9 positions match TRBD1. V was clipped by 8 bases and J by 4 bases; unmatched bases: 11. Looked up from germline, CDR1 is SNHLY and CDR2 is FYNNEI. The CDR3 contains 15 residues. The CDR3 DNA is TGTGCCAGCTCCCGGGGCGGGGACAGGGCCTATGGCTACACCTTC. Translating it yields CASSRGGDRAYGYTF.

This clone has a single count. V is TRBV15 and J is TRBJ2-1; possible D gene TRBD1, 5 bases. Germline V gene lookup returns CDR1 LNHNV and CDR2 YYDKDF (reference sequence). The V and J ends lost 2 bases and 9 bases respectively, with 5 bases between them. The CDR3 loop spans 11 amino acids. DNA of the CDR3: TGTGCCACCAGCAGAAGGGGTGAGCAGTTCTTC. Protein sequence: CATSRRGEQFF.

The chain combines TRBV18 with TRBJ2-3; 11 bases are a match to TRBD2. The length of the CDR3 is 16 residues. The germline V gene encodes CDR1 KGHSH and CDR2 LQKENI. Trimming removed 3 bases from V and 3 bases from J; junction bases left unmatched: 5. The CDR3 DNA follows: TGTGCCAGCTCACCCCTAACTAGCGGGAGTACAGATACGCAGTATTTT. As protein: CASSPLTSGSTDTQYF.

The chain uses TRBV9 and TRBJ1-2, with D maybe TRBD1 (5 bases). Germline V lookup: CDR1 SGDLS, CDR2 YYNGEE. With 4 bases removed from V and 3 bases from J, the gap between germline ends came to 7 bases. The CDR3 is 12 amino acids. The CDR3: CASSWGDYGYTF. The CDR3 DNA follows: TGTGCCAGCAGCTGGGGCGACTATGGCTACACCTTC.

This chain links TRBV2 with TRBJ2-3; 7 nucleotides line up with TRBD2. J gave up 1 base and V 10 bases, and 5 bases lay outside the gene matches. This CDR3 spans 13 amino acids. The germline V gene encodes CDR1 SNHLY and CDR2 FYNNEI. CDR3 residues: CATSGVRTDTQYF. The CDR3 region has the DNA TGTGCCACAAGCGGGGTCCGCACAGATACGCAGTATTTT.

This clone came up once. The chain links TRBV4-1 to TRBJ2-1; 10 bases align to TRBD2. Germline-derived CDR1 and CDR2 are MGHRA and YSYEKL. The V and J ends lost 1 base and 1 base, in that order; junction bases with no gene match: 10. This CDR3 spans 19 amino acids. CDR3 nucleotide sequence: TGCGCCAGCAGCCAAGTCCAAGCGGGGGGGCCAGAGTCCTACAATGAGCAGTTCTTC. As protein: CASSQVQAGGPESYNEQFF.

The chain employs TRBV3-1 (or the pseudogene TRBV3-2) and TRBJ2-2, with TRBD2 matching 10 bases. This CDR3 has 16 residues. Germline V lookup: CDR1 LGHDT, CDR2 YNNKEL (reference sequence). J gave up 3 bases and V 4 bases, and 5 bases lay outside the gene matches. The CDR3 reads CASSPLAGVYTGELFF. The CDR3, as DNA: TGTGCCAGCAGCCCTCTAGCGGGAGTGTACACCGGGGAGCTGTTTTTT.

This clone came up once. V and J are TRBV24-1 and TRBJ2-5, with a weak D call TRBD2 (7 bases). The CDR3 runs 14 residues. The germline V gene encodes CDR1 KGHDR and CDR2 SFDVKD. V was cut by 5 bases and J by 5 bases, with 14 bases left in between. CDR3: CATSGGGAGETQYF. CDR3 DNA sequence: TGTGCCACCAGTGGTGGGGGGGCCGGGGAGACCCAGTACTTC.